A single TCR beta chain is shown here with its context. The record originates from a study of shared T cell receptors in the human thymus. J gave up 0 bases and V 8 bases, and 5 bases lay outside the gene matches. Germline V gene sequence: CDR1 LNHDA, CDR2 SQIVND (reference sequence). The CDR3 is 14 residues long. Sequenced by immunoSEQ multiplex PCR; TCRdb stores in-frame clones only, minus some. There are some 400,000 clones in the sample; approximately 95% occur only once, and around 0.019% lies in the top ten. The specimen was thymocytes. The J gene is TRBJ1-1, the V gene TRBV19; 8 bases are shared with TRBD1. The sequence was collected from a human donor. CDR3 nucleotides: TGTGCCAGTGGACAGGGTACCATGAACACTGAAGCTTTCTTT. Its translation is CASGQGTMNTEAFF.